The clone carrying this T cell receptor beta chain was observed a handful of times. Antigen specificity is unknown. The data are from a study of cytomegalovirus exposure and HLA in healthy donors. PCR used 60 Vbeta primers and 13 Jbeta primers. Clones were read by immunoSEQ multiplex PCR, and TCRdb kept only the in-frame ones, dropping some. The table includes about 140,000 clones, roughly 9.6% detected once. Study-wide findings and caveats: A later analysis linked a missense variant in DCLRE1C to the trimming of TCR beta V and J genes.

The sequence came from a woman aged 40 to 49 in good health and CMV-seropositive. Sequenced sample: PBMCs.

Here the CDR3 DNA reads TGTGCCAGCAGTCTCAGCGGGGCAGCAACTAATGAAAAACTGTTTTTT. This gives the protein CASSLSGAATNEKLFF. The rearrangement joins TRBV7-9 to TRBJ1-4; the D gene is possibly TRBD1 (5 bases). This CDR3 is built from 16 residues. Trimming pared 6 bases from V and 0 bases from J, leaving 14 bases between. Germline assignment: CDR1 SEHNR and CDR2 FQNEAQ (reference sequence).